This record covers a single T cell receptor beta chain. Its antigen is as yet unknown. The data derive from a study of OX40 agonist ivuxolimab in advanced cancers. Study as a whole: A diagnosis of hepatocellular carcinoma, melanoma, renal cell or head and neck cancer was present in dose-escalation patients. Broader study findings: No antigen was identified for the clonally expanded peripheral T cells. Also present in some nonresponders was a low level of normalized T-cell clonal expansion.

Method: immunoSEQ multiplex PCR; TCRdb's copy keeps in-frame clones and lacks some. The sample shows 100,000 to 150,000 clones, roughly 90% of them seen only once. The CDR3 sequence is 13 residues long. Germline V gives CDR1 ENHRY, CDR2 SYGVKD. The sequencing used CD4+ or CD8+ T cells sorted from blood, collected in a trial of the OX40 agonist ivuxolimab. V usage is TRBV10-3 and J usage is TRBJ2-5; D perhaps matches TRBD2 (5 bases). The J call may be incorrect, as the DNA end agrees better with TRBJ2-7. The TCR originated in an adult with an advanced solid tumor such as melanoma, head and neck, liver or kidney cancer. The CDR3 DNA reads TGTGCCACCCACGGGGAGATCTCCTACGAGCAGTACTTC. It specifies CATHGEISYEQYF.